This entry lists 2 T cell receptor beta chains sequenced from one sample in a study of blood T cell repertoires in COVID-19. Method: immunoSEQ multiplex PCR; TCRdb's copy keeps in-frame clones and lacks some. The data hold 250,000 to 350,000 clones, with 85% to 90% observed a single time. The sequencing sample was made of PBMCs or T cells enriched from blood (not recorded which). The receptors derive from a woman younger than 35 with acute COVID-19.

V is TRBV27 and J is TRBJ1-2, with D tentatively TRBD1 (6 bases). The CDR3 loop spans 15 amino acids. Trimming left V 6 bases short and J 3 bases short, with 17 bases between. Germline V gene lookup returns CDR1 MNHEY and CDR2 SMNVEV (reference sequence). CDR3: CASRDHTGRDYGYTF. Here the CDR3 DNA reads TGTGCCAGCAGGGACCATACAGGGAGGGACTATGGCTACACCTTC.

This clone was recorded once. This chain uses TRBV4-2 with TRBJ2-7; 8 bases are shared with TRBD1. Germline CDR1 reads LGHNA; CDR2 reads YNFKEQ. The CDR3 runs 17 residues. Unmatched junction bases numbered 10, after V lost 0 bases and J lost 3 bases. The CDR3 DNA follows: TGTGCCAGCAGCCAAGAGATCACCGGACAGGGAGGCTACGAGCAGTACTTC. Amino acids: CASSQEITGQGGYEQYF.